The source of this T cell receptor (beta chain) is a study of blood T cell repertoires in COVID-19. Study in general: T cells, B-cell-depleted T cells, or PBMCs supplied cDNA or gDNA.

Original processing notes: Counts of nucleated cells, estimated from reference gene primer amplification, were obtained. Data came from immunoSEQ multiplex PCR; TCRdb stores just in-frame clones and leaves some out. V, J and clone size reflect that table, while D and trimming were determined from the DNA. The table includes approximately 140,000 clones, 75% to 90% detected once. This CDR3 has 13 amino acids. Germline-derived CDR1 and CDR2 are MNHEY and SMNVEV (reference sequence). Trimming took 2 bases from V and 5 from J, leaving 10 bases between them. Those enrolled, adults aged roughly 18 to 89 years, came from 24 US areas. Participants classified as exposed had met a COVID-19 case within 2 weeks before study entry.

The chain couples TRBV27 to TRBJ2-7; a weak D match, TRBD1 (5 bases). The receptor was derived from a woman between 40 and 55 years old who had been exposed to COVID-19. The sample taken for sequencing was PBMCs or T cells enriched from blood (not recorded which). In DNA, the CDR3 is TGTGCCAGCAGTTTAGCAGGGATAGACGAGCAGTACTTC. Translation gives CASSLAGIDEQYF.